Listed here is a single T cell receptor beta chain. Its antigen is not identified. The CDR3 runs to 14 residues. Germline V CDR1 and CDR2: SGHVS, FQNEAQ. Trimming removed 7 bases at V and 3 bases at J, with 15 bases between. TCRdb fed the 5' RACE reads into MiXCR, producing one record per CDR3 protein. The table includes almost 600,000 distinct CDR3 sequences, roughly 12% detected once. This sample is part of a study of T cells after yellow fever vaccination. Study as a whole: The SMART-Seq v4 Ultra Low Input method served to prepare the low-cell-number fractions. Study outcomes and limitations: At approximately 95% for CD4 and 70% to 90% for CD8, most primary-vaccination clones showed up again after the booster.

This chain joins TRBV7-8 and TRBJ1-1, with D hard to call. This sequence was found in a man aged 30 to 45 who received the YFV17D yellow fever vaccine. Sample: PBMCs, taken on the day of the yellow fever booster vaccination. CDR3 nucleotides: TGTGCCAGCACCCAATGGGAGGGTGACACTGAAGCTTTCTTT. Translating gives CASTQWEGDTEAFF.